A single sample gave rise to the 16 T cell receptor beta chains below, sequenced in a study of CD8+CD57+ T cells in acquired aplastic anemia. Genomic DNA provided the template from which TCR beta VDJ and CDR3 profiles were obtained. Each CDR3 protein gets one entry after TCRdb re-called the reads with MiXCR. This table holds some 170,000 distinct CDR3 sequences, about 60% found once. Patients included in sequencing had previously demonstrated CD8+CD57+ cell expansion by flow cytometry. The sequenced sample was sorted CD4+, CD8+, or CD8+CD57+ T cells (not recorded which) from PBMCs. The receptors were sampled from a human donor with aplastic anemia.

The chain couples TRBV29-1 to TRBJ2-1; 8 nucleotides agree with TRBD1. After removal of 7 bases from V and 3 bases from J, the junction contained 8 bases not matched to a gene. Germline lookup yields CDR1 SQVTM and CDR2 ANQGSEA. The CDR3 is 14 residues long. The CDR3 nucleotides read TGCAGCGCTCCGGACAGGGTCGGCTACAATGAGCAGTTCTTC. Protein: CSAPDRVGYNEQFF.

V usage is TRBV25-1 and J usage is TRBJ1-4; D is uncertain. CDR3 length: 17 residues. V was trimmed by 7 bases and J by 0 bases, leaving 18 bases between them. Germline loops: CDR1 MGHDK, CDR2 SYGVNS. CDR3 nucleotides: TGTGCCAGCACCGAGGGAGGGTCAGGCGCAACTAATGAAAAACTGTTTTTT. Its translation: CASTEGGSGATNEKLFF.

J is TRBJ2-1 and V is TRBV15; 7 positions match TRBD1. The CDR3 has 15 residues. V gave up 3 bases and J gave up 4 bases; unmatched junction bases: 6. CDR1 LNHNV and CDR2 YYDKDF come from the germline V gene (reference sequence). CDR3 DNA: TGTGCCACCAGCAGGAATGGACAGGCTTACAATGAGCAGTTCTTC. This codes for CATSRNGQAYNEQFF.

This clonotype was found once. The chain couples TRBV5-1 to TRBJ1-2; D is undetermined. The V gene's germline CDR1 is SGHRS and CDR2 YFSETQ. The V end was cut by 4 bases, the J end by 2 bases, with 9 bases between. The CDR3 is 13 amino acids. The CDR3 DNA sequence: TGCGCCAGCAGCACGGACGGGAACTATGGCTACACCTTC. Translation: CASSTDGNYGYTF.

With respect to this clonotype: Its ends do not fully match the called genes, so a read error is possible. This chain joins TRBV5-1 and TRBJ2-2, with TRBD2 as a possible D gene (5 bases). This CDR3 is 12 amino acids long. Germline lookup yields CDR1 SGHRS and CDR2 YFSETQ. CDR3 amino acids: CGSSLDTGELSF. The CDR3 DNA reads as TGCGGCAGCAGCCTAGACACCGGGGAGCTGTCTTTT.

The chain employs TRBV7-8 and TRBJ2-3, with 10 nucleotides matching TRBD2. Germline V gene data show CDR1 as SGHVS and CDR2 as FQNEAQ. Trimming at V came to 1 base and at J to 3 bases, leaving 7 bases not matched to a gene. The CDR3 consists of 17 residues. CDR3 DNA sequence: TGTGCCAGCAGCTTAGGCCCACTAGCGGGGAGGACAGATACGCAGTATTTT. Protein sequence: CASSLGPLAGRTDTQYF.

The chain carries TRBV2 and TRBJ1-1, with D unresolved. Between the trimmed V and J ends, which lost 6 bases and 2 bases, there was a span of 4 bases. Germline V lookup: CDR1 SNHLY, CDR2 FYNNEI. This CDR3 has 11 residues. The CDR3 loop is CASRPNTEAFF. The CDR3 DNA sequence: TGTGCCAGCAGACCCAACACTGAAGCTTTCTTT.

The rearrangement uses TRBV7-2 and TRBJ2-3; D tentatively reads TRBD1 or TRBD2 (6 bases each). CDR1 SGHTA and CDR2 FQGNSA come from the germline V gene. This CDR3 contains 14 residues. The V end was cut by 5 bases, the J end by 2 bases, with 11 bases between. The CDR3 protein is CASSPGEVTDTQYF. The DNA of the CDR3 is TGTGCCAGCAGCCCAGGGGAGGTCACAGATACGCAGTATTTT.

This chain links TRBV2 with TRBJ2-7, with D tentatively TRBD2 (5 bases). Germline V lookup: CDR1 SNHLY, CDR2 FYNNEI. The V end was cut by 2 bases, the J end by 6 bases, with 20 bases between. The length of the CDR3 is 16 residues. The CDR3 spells CASSESVLGAGSEQYF. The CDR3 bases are TGTGCCAGCAGTGAATCTGTGCTGGGAGCAGGTAGCGAGCAGTACTTC.

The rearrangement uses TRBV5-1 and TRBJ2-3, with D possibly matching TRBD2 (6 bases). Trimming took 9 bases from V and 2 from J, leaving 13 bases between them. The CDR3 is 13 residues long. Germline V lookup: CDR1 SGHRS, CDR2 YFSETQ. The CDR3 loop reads CATRGEVTDTQYF. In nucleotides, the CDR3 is TGCGCCACTAGAGGGGAGGTCACAGATACGCAGTATTTT.

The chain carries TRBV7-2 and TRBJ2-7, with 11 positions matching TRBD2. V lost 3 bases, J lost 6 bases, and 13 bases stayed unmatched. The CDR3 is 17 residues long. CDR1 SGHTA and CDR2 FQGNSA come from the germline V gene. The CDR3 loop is CASSFYAGTSGSTEQYF. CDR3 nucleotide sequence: TGTGCCAGCAGCTTCTACGCCGGGACTAGCGGATCCACCGAGCAGTACTTC. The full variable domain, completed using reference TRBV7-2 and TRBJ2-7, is GAGVSQSPSNKVTEKGKDVELRCDPISGHTALYWYRQSLGQGLEFLIYFQGNSAPDKSGLPSDRFSAERTGGSVSTLTIQRTQQEDSAVYLCASSFYAGTSGSTEQYFGPGTRLTVT.

The DNA of the CDR3 is TGTGCCAGTCAGTTCGTGAATAGCAATCAGCCCCAGCATTTT. Residues: CASQFVNSNQPQHF. This chain connects TRBV19 to TRBJ1-5; D unclear. Between the trimmed V and J ends, which lost 8 bases and 0 bases, there was a span of 11 bases. CDR3 length: 14 residues. CDR1 and CDR2 (germline): LNHDA, SQIVND (reference sequence).

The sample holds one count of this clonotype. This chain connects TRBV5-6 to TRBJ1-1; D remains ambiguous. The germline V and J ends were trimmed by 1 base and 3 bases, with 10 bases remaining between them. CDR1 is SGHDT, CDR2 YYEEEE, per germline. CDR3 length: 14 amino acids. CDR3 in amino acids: CASSLFRGHTEAFF. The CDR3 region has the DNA TGTGCCAGCAGCTTGTTCCGGGGTCACACTGAAGCTTTCTTT.

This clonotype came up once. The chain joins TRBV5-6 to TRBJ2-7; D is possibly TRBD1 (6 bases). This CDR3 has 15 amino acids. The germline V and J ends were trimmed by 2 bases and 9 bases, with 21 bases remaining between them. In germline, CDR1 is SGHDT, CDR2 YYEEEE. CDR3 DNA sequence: TGTGCCAGCAGCTTCCGTGGTCAGGGGTCCAGGGTGCAGTACTTC. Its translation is CASSFRGQGSRVQYF.

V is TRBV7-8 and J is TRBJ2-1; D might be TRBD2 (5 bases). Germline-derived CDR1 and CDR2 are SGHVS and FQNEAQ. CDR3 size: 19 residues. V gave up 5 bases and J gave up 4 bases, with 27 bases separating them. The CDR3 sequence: CASSQDLALGSSRYNEQFF. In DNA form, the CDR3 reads TGTGCCAGCAGCCAAGATTTGGCCCTCGGGTCTAGCAGATACAATGAGCAGTTCTTC.

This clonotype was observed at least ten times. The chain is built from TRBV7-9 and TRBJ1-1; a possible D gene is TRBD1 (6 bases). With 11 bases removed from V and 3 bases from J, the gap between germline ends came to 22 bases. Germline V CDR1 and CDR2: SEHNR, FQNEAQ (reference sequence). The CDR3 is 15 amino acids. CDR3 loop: CAGSSLTGLYTEAFF. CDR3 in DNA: TGTGCCGGATCTAGCCTGACAGGACTTTACACTGAAGCTTTCTTT.